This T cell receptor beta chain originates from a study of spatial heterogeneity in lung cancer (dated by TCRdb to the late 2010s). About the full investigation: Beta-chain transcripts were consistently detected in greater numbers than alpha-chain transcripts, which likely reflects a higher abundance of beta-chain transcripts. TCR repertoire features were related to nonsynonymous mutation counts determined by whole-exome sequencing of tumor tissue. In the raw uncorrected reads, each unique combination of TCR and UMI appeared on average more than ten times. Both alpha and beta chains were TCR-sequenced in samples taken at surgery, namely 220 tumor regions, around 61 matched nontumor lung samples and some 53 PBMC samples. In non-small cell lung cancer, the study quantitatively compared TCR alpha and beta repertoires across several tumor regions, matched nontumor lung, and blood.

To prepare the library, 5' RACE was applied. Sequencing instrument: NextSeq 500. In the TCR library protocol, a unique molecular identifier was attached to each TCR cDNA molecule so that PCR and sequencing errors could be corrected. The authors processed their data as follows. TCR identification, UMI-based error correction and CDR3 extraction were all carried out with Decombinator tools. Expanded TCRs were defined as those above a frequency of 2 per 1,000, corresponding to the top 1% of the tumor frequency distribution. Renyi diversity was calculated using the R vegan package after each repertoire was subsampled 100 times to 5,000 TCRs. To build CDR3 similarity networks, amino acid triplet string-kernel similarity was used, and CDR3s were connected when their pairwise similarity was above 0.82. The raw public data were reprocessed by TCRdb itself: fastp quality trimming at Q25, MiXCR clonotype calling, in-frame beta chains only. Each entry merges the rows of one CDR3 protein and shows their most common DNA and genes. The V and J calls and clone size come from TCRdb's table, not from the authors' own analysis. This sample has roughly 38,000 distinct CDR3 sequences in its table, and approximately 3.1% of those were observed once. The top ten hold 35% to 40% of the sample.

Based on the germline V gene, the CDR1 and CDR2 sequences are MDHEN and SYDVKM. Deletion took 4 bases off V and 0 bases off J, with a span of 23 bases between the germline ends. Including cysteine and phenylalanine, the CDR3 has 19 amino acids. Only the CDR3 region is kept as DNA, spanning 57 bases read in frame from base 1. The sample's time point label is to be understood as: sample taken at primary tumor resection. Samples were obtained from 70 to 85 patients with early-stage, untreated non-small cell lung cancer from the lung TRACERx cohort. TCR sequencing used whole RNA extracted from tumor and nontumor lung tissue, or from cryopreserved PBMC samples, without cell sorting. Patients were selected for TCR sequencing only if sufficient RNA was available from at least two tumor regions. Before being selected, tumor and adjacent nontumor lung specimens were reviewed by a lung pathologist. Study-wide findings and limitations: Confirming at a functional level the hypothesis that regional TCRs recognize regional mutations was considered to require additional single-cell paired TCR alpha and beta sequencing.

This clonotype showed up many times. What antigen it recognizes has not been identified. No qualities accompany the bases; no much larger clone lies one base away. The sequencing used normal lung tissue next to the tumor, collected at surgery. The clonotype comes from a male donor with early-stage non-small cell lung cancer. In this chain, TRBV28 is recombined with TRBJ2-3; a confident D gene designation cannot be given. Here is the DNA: TGTGCCAGCAGTTCCCCTCGCAAGTTGTTGTATGCTAGCACAGATACGCAGTATTTT. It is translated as CASSSPRKLLYASTDTQYF.